The source of this TCR beta chain is a study of blood T cell repertoires in COVID-19. Study details: Samples of COVID-19 (acute and convalescent) were obtained from the United States, Italy and Spain. The analysed material was cDNA or gDNA that came from T cells, B-cell-depleted T cells, or PBMCs.

The CDR3 is 12 amino acids. Germline loops: CDR1 SQVTM, CDR2 ANQGSEA. Trimming left V 0 bases short and J 7 bases short, with 10 bases between. Using immunoSEQ multiplex PCR, the repertoire was profiled, and TCRdb retains in-frame clones only, with some absent. This sample has about 380,000 clones, with less than 90% found just once. The J gene is TRBJ2-7, the V gene TRBV29-1; D is unresolved. The TCR sequence derives from a woman between 25 and 40 years old who had recovered from COVID-19. The sequenced material came from PBMCs or T cells enriched from blood (not recorded which). In DNA, the CDR3 is TGCAGCGTTGAAGAACGGCTCGGGGAGCAGTACTTC. Residues: CSVEERLGEQYF.